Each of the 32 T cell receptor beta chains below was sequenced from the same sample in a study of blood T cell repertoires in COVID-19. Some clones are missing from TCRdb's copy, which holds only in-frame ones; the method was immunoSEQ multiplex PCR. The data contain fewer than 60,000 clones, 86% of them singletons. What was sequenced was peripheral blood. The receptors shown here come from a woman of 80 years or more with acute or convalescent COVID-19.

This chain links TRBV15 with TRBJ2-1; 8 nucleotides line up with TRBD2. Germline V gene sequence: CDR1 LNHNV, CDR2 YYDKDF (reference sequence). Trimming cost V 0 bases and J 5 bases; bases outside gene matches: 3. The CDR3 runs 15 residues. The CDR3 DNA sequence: TGTGCCACCAGCAGAGAACTAGCGGCAAACAATGAGCAGTTCTTC. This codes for CATSRELAANNEQFF. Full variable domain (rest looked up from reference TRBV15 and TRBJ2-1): DAMVIQNPRYQVTQFGKPVTLSCSQTLNHNVMYWYQQKSSQAPKLLFHYYDKDFNNEADTPDNFQSRRPNTSFCFLDIRSPGLGDTAMYLCATSRELAANNEQFFGPGTRLTVL.

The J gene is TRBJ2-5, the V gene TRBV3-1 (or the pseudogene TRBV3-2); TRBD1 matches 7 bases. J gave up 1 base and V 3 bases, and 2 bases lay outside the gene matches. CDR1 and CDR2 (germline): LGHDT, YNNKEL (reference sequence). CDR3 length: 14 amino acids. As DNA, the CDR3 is TGTGCCAGCAGCCAGGGACAGATCCAAGAGACCCAGTACTTC. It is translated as CASSQGQIQETQYF.

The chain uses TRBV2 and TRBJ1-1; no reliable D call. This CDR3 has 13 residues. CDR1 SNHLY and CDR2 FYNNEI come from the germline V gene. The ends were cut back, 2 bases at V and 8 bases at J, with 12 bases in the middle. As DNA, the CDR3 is TGTGCCAGCAGTGAATTCCCCCAGTTCGAAGCTTTCTTT. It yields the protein CASSEFPQFEAFF.

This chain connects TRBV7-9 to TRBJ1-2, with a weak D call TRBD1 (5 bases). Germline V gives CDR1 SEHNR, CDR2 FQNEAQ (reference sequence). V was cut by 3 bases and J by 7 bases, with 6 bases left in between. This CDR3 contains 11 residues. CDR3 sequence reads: CASSLGGGYTF. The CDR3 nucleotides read TGTGCCAGCAGCTTGGGGGGTGGCTACACCTTC. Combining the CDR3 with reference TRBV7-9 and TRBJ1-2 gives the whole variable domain DTGVSQNPRHKITKRGQNVTFRCDPISEHNRLYWYRQTLGQGPEFLTYFQNEAQLEKSRLLSDRFSAERPKGSFSTLEIQRTEQGDSAMYLCASSLGGGYTFGSGTRLTVV.

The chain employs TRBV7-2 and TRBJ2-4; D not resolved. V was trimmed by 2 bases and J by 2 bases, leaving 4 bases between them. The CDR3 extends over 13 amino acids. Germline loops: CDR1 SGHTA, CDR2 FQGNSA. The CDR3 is CASSLFTKNIQYF. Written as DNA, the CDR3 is TGTGCCAGCAGCTTATTTACCAAAAACATTCAGTACTTC.

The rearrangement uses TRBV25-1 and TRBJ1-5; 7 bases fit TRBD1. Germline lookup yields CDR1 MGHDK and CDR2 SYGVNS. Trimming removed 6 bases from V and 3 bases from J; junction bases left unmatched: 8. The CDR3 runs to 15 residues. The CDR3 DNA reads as TGTGCCAGCAGCGCCGGGACAGCGCCCAATCAGCCCCAGCATTTT. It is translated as CASSAGTAPNQPQHF.

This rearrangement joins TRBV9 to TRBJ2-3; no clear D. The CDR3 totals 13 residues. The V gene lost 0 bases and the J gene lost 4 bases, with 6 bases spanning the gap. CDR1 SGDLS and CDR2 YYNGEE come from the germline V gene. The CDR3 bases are TGTGCCAGCAGCGTAGGGGCGCCAGATACGCAGTATTTT. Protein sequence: CASSVGAPDTQYF.

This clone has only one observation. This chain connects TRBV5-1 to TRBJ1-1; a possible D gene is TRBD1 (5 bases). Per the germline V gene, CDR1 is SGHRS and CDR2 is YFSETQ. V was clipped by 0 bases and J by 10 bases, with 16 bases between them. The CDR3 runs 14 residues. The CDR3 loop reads CASSLVEGQFTAFF. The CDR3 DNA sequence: TGCGCCAGCAGCTTGGTGGAGGGGCAATTCACAGCTTTCTTT.

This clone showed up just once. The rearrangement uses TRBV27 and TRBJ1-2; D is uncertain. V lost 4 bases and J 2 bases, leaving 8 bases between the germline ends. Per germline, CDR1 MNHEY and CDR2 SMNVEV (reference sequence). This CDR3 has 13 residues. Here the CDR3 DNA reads TGTGCCAGCAGTTGGTCCAGAAACTATGGCTACACCTTC. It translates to CASSWSRNYGYTF.

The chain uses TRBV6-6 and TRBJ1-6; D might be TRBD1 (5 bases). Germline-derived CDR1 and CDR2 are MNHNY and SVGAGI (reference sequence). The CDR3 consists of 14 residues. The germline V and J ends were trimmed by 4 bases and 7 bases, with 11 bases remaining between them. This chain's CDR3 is CASSSRQKNSPLHF. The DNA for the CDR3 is TGTGCCAGCAGTTCACGACAGAAGAATTCACCCCTCCACTTT.

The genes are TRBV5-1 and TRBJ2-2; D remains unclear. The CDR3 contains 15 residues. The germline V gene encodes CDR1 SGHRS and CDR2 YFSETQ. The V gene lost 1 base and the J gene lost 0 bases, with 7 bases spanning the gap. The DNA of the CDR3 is TGCGCCAGCAGCTTGCTCCAGGCGAACACCGGGGAGCTGTTTTTT. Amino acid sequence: CASSLLQANTGELFF.

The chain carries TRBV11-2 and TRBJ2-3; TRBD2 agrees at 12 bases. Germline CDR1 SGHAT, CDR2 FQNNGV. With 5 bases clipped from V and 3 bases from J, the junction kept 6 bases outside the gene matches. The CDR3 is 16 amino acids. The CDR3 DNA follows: TGTGCCAGCAGCCTCCTAGCGGGGGGGATAACAGATACGCAGTATTTT. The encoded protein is CASSLLAGGITDTQYF.

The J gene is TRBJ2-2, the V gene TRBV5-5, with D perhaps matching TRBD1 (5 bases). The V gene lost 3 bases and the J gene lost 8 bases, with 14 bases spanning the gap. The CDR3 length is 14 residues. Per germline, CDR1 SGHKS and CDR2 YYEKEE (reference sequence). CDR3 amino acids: CASSSSGLRGELFF. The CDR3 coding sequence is TGTGCCAGCAGCTCGTCAGGGCTTCGGGGGGAGCTGTTTTTT. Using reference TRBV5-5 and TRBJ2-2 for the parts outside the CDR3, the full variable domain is DAGVTQSPTHLIKTRGQQVTLRCSPISGHKSVSWYQQVLGQGPQFIFQYYEKEERGRGNFPDRFSARQFPNYSSELNVNALLLGDSALYLCASSSSGLRGELFFGEGSRLTVL.

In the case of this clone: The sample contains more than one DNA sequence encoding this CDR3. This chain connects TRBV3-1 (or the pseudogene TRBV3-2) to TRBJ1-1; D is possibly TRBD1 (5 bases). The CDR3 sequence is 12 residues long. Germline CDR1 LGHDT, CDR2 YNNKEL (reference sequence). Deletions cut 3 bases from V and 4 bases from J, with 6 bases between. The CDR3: CASSQGGTEAFF. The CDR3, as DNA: TGTGCCAGCAGCCAGGGGGGCACTGAAGCTTTCTTT.

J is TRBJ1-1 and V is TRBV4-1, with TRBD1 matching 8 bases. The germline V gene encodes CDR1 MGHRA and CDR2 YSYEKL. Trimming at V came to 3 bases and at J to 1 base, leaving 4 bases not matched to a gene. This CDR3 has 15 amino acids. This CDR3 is CASSHWDRKNTEAFF. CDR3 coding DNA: TGCGCCAGCAGCCACTGGGACAGGAAGAACACTGAAGCTTTCTTT.

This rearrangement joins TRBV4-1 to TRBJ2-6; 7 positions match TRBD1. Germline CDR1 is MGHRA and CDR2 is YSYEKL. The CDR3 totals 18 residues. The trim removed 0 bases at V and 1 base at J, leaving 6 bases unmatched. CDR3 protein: CASSQEGTRGSGANVLTF. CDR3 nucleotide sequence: TGCGCCAGCAGCCAAGAAGGGACCAGGGGGTCTGGGGCCAACGTCCTGACTTTC.

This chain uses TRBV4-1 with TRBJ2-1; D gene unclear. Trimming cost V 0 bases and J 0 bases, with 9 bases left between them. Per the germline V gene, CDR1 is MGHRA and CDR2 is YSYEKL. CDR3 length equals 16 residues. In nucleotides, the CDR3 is TGCGCCAGCAGCCAAGAGAGACTCTCCTCCTACAATGAGCAGTTCTTC. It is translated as CASSQERLSSYNEQFF.

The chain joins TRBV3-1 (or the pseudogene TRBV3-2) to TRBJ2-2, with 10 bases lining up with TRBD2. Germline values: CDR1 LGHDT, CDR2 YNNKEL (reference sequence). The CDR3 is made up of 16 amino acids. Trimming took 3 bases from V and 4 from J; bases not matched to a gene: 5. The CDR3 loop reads CASSQWVAGGTGELFF. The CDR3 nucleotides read TGTGCCAGCAGCCAGTGGGTAGCGGGGGGCACCGGGGAGCTGTTTTTT.

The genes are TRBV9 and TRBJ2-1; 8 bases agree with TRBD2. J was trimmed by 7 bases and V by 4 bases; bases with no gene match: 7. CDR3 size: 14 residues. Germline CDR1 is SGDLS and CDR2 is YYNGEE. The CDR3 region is CASSPIAGLNEQFF. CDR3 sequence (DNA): TGTGCCAGCAGCCCCATAGCGGGACTGAATGAGCAGTTCTTC.

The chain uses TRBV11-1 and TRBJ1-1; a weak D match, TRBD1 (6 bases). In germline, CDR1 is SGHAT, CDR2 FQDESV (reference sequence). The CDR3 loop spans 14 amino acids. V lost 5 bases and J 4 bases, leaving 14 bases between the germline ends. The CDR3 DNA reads TGTGCCAGCAGCCGAGACGACAGGATCACTGAAGCTTTCTTT. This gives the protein CASSRDDRITEAFF.

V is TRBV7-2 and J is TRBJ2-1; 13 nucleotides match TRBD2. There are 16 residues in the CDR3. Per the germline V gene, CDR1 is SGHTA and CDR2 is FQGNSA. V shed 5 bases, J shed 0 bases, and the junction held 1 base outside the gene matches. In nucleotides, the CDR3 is TGTGCCAGCAGCCGGACTAGCGGGAGCTCCTACAATGAGCAGTTCTTC. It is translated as CASSRTSGSSYNEQFF.

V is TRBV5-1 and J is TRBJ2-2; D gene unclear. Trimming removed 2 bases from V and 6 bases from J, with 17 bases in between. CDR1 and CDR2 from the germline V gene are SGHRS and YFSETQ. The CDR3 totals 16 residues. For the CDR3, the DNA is TGCGCCAGCAGCTTCTCCTCCAGTCCCGAATCCGGGGAGCTGTTTTTT. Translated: CASSFSSSPESGELFF.

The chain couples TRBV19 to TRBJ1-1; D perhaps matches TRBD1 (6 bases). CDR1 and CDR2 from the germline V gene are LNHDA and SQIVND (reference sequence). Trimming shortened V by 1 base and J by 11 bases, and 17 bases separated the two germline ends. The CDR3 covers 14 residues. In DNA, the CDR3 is TGTGCCAGTAGTATAGTTAACAGGGTACACGCGGCTTTCTTT. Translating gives CASSIVNRVHAAFF. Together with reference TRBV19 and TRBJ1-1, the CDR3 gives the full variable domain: DGGITQSPKYLFRKEGQNVTLSCEQNLNHDAMYWYRQDPGQGLRLIYYSQIVNDFQKGDIAEGYSVSREKKESFPLTVTSAQKNPTAFYLCASSIVNRVHAAFFGQGTRLTVV.

CDR3 sequence reads: CASSLTGWYYEQYF. Written as DNA, the CDR3 is TGTGCCAGCAGTTTGACAGGGTGGTACTACGAGCAGTACTTC. The chain uses TRBV28 and TRBJ2-7; 7 bases match TRBD1. Germline V gene sequence: CDR1 MDHEN, CDR2 SYDVKM. The V segment lost 3 bases and the J segment 3 bases; nucleotides outside the gene matches: 5. This CDR3 has 14 amino acids.

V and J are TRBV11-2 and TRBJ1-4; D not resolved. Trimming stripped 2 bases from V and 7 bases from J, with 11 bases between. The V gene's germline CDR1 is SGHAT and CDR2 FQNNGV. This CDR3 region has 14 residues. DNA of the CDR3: TGTGCCAGCAGCTTACGGGGTAGAGGTGAAAAACTGTTTTTT. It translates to CASSLRGRGEKLFF.

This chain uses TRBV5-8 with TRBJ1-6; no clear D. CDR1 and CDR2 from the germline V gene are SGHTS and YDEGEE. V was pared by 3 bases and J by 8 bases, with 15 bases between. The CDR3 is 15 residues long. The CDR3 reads CASSSGVNGDSPLHF. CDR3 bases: TGTGCCAGCAGCTCGGGAGTCAATGGCGATTCACCCCTCCACTTT.

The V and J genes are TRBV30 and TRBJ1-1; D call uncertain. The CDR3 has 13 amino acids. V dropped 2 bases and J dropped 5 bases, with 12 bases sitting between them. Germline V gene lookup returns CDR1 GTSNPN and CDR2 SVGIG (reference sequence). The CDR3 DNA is TGTGCCTGGAGTACGCCGCTCAGGACTGAAGCTTTCTTT. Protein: CAWSTPLRTEAFF.

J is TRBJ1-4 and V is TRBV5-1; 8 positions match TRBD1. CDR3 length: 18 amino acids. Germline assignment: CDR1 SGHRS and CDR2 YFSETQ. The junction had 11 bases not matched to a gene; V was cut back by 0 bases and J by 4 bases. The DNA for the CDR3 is TGCGCCAGCAGCTTGGTTCGGGGTCTTGGACAGGGTAATGAAAAACTGTTTTTT. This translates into CASSLVRGLGQGNEKLFF.

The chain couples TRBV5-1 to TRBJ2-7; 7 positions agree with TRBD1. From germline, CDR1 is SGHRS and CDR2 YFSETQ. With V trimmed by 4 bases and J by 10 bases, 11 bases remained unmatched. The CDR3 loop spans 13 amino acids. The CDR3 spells CASSPGTAAVQYF. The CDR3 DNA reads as TGCGCCAGCAGCCCCGGGACAGCCGCGGTTCAGTACTTC.

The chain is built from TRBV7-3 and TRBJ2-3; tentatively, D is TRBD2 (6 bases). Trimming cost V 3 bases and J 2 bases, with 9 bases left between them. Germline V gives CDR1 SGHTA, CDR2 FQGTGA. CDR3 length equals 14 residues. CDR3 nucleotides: TGTGCCAGCAGCTTGGGGGGAATCACAGATACGCAGTATTTT. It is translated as CASSLGGITDTQYF.

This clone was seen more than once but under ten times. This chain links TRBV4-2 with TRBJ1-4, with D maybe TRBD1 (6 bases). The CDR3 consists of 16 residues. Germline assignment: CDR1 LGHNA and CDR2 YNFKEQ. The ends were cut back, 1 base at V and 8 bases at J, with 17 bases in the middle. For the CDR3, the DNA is TGTGCCAGCAGCCAAGTTGGGGAGGGGGTGGGAGAAAAACTGTTTTTT. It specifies CASSQVGEGVGEKLFF.

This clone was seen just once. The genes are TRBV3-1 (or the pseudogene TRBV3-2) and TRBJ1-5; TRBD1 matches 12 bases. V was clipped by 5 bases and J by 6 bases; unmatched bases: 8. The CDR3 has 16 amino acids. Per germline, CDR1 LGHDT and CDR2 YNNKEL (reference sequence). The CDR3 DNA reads TGTGCCAGCAGCTACGCCGGGACAGGGGGCAGTCAGCCCCAGCATTTT. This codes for CASSYAGTGGSQPQHF.